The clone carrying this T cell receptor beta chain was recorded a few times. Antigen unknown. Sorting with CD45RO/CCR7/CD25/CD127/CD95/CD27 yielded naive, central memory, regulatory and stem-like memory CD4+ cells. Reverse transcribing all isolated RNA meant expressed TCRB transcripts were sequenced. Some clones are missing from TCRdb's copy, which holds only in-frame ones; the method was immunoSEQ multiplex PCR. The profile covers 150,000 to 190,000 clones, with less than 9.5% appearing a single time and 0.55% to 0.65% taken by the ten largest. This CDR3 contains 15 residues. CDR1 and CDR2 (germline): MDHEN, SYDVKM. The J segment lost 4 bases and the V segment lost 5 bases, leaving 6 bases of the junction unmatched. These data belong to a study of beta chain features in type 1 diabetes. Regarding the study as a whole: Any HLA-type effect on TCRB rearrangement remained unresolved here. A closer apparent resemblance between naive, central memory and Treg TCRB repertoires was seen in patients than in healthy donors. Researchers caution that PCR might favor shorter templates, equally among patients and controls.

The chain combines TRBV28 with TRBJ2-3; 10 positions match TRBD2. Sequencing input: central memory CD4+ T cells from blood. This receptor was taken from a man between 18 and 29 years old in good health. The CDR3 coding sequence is TGTGCCAGCAGTCGTAGCGGGGGGTACCCAGATACGCAGTATTTT. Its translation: CASSRSGGYPDTQYF.